This T cell receptor beta chain was sequenced in a study of early T cells in non-severe SARS-CoV-2 infection. From germline, CDR1 is SQVTM and CDR2 ANQGSEA. The CDR3 is 13 amino acids. Trimming shortened V by 6 bases and J by 0 bases, and 9 bases separated the two germline ends. TCRdb re-analysed the 5' RACE reads in MiXCR, keeping a single row per CDR3 protein. The sample yields tens of thousands of distinct CDR3 sequences, more than 9% seen once. This clonotype has more than one count but fewer than ten. The V call is TRBV29-1, the J call TRBJ1-5; D not certain. Specimen: whole blood. This clonotype originated in an adult who was a healthcare worker with PCR-confirmed SARS-CoV-2 infection or an uninfected control (not recorded which). CDR3: CSVRTASNQPQHF. The CDR3 bases are TGCAGCGTGAGGACTGCTAGCAATCAGCCCCAGCATTTT.